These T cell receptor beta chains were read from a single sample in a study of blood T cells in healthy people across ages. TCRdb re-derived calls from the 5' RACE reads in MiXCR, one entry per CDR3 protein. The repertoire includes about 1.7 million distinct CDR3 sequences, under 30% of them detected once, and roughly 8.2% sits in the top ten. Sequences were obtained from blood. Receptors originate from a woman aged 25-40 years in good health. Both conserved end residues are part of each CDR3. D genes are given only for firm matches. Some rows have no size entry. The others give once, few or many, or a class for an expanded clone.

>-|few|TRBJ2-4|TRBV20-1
TGCAGTGCTACCCAACCCATAGAAAACATTCAGTACTTC
CSATQPIENIQYF
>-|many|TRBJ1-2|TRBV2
TGTGCCAGCAGTGCTACAGGGCGAGGCTACACCTTC
CASSATGRGYTF
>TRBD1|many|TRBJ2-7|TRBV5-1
TGTGCCAGCAGTCAACAGGGGTACGAGCAGTACTTC
CASSQQGYEQYF
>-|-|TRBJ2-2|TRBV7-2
TGTGCCAGCAGCTTAGCGGTGGGCAGGAACACCGGGGAGCTGTTTTTT
CASSLAVGRNTGELFF
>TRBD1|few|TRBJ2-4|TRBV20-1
TGCAGTGCTAGAGATAATCCCGGGACAGGGGGAAACATTCAGTACTTC
CSARDNPGTGGNIQYF
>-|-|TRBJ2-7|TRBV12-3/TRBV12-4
TGTGCCAGCAGCCCCTCGGGACAACCCGACGAGCAGTACTTC
CASSPSGQPDEQYF
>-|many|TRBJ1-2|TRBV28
TGTGCCAGCATCGGGGGCGTAGCGAACTATGGCTACACCTTC
CASIGGVANYGYTF
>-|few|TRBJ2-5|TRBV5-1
TGCGCCAGCAGCTGGGGGGAAACCCAAGAGACCCAGTACTTC
CASSWGETQETQYF
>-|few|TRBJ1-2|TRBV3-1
TGTGCCAGCAGCCGCGGACCGGCTGGTGGCTATGGCTACACCTTC
CASSRGPAGGYGYTF
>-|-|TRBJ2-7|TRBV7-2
TGTGCCAGCAGCTTAGCGCAGGACGGCGAGCAGTACTTC
CASSLAQDGEQYF
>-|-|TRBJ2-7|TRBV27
TGTGCCAGCAGAAAAACCGAGACAGCCCCGCTACTCTACGAGCAGTACTTC
CASRKTETAPLLYEQYF
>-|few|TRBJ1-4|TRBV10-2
TGCGTCAGCAGTGAAACAGGGAGTAATGAAAAACTGTTTTTT
CVSSETGSNEKLFF
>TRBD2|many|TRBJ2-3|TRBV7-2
TGTGCCAGCAGCTTAGGTGCGGGAGGGCGTACGCAGTATTTT
CASSLGAGGRTQYF
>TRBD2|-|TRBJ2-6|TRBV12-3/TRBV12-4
TGTGCCAGCAGTTTAGTTCGCGCGGGAGCGGGGGCCAACGTCCTGACTTTC
CASSLVRAGAGANVLTF
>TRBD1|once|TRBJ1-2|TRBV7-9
TGTGCCAGCAGCCGGGGACAGTCTTCCTATGGCTACACCTTC
CASSRGQSSYGYTF
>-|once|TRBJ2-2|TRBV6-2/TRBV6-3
TGTGCCAGCAGTTACTCGATAGGGCCGAACACCGGGGAGCTGTTTTTT
CASSYSIGPNTGELFF
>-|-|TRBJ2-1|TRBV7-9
TGTGCCAGCAGTATGGCGGTTGAGCAGTTCTTC
CASSMAVEQFF
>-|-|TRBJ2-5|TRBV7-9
TGTGCCAGCAGCTGTGGGGGGTCCCAAGAGACCCAGTACTTC
CASSCGGSQETQYF
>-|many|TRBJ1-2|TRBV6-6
TGTGCCAGCAGTTACAGTGCTGGGGGCAGCTATGGCTACACCTTC
CASSYSAGGSYGYTF
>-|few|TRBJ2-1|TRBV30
TGTGCCTCATATACCTTGATCAATGAGCAGTTCTTC
CASYTLINEQFF
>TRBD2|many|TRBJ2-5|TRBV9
TGTGCCAGCAGCCCCTTGACTAGCGGACCCCATACCCAGTACTTC
CASSPLTSGPHTQYF
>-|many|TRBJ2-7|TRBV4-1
TGCGCCAGCAGCCAAGATATGGGAAACTACGAGCAGTACTTC
CASSQDMGNYEQYF
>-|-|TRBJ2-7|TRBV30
TGTGCCTGGAGTGTTTTAGGAAGGGTGCAGTACTTC
CAWSVLGRVQYF
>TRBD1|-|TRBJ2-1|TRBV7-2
TGTGCCAGCGGTAAGGACAGGGGTAGGAATGAGCAGTTCTTC
CASGKDRGRNEQFF
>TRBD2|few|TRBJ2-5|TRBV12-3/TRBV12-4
TGTGCCAGCAGTTCCAGTCTGGGTAGCGGGGGGGACGATAAGACCCAGTACTTC
CASSSSLGSGGDDKTQYF
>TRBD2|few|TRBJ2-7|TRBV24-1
TGTGCCACCAGTGATGTTAGCGGGAGGCCCTCCTACGAGCAGTACTTC
CATSDVSGRPSYEQYF
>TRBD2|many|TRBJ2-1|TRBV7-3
TGTGCCAGCAGCTTAATGGGCGGGGGGATTTACAATGAGCAGTTCTTC
CASSLMGGGIYNEQFF
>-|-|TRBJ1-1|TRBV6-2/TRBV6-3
TGTGCCAGCAGTTCAGTGGGCGCCGACAGTGAAGCTTTCTTT
CASSSVGADSEAFF
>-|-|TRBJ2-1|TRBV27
TGTGCCAGCAGTTCCTGGTTAGGGGGGGCCTACAATGAGCAGTTCTTC
CASSSWLGGAYNEQFF
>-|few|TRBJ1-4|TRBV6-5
TGTGCCAGCAGTTACTCGTCAGGGATGCCGGAAAAACTGTTTTTT
CASSYSSGMPEKLFF
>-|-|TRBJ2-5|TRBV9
TGTGCCAGCAGCGTTTGGGGCAGAATGGAGACCCAGTACTTC
CASSVWGRMETQYF
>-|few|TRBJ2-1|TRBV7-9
TGTGCCAGCAGCTTAGATCTTCGTCGGGGTGAGCAGTTCTTC
CASSLDLRRGEQFF
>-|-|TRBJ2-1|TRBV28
TGTGCCAGCAGTCCAAGCGACGGGTCCAATGAGCAGTTCTTC
CASSPSDGSNEQFF
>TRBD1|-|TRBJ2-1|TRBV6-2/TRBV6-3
TGTGCCAGCATGGACAGGGAGACCCTGGAGCAGTTCTTC
CASMDRETLEQFF
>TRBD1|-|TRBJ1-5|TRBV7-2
TGTGCCAGCAGCTCCTCCGGGACAGGGAACAATCAGCCCCAGCATTTT
CASSSSGTGNNQPQHF
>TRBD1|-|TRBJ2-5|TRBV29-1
TGCAGCGTTGAAGATCCTACCCGGGGACAGCAGTACTTC
CSVEDPTRGQQYF
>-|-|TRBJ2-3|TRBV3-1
TGTGCCGGCAGCCAAGATCTTACGTCCAATACGCAGTATTTT
CAGSQDLTSNTQYF
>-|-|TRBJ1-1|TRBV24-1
TGTGCCACCAGTGATTTGCTGGGGGTGGAAGCTTTCTTT
CATSDLLGVEAFF
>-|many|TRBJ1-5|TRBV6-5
TGTGCCAGCAGTCCCCGGACAACCCAAGGTCAGCCCCAGCATTTT
CASSPRTTQGQPQHF
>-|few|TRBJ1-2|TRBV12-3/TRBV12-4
TGTGCCAGCAGCGGGCCCCCCATTAACTATGGCTACACCTTC
CASSGPPINYGYTF
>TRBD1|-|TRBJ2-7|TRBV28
TGTGCCAGCGGGGGGACAGGACAAGAGCAGTACTTC
CASGGTGQEQYF
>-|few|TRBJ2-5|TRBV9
TGTGCCAGCAGCGGACGAGGGTCCGCGGAGACCCAGTACTTC
CASSGRGSAETQYF